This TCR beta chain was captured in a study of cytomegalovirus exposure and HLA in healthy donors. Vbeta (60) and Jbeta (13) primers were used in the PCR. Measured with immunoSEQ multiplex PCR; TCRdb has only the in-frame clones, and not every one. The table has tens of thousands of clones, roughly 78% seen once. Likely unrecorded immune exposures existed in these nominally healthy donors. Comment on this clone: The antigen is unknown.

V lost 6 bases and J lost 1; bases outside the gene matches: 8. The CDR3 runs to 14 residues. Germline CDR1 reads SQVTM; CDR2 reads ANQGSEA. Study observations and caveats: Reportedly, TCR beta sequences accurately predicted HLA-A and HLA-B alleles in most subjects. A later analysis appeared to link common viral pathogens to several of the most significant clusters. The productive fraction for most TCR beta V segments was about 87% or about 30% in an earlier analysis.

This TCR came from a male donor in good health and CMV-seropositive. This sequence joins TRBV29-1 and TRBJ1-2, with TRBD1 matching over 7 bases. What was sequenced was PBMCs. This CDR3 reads CSVVRGNRNYGYTF. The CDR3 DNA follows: TGCAGCGTCGTCAGGGGGAACCGTAACTATGGCTACACCTTC.